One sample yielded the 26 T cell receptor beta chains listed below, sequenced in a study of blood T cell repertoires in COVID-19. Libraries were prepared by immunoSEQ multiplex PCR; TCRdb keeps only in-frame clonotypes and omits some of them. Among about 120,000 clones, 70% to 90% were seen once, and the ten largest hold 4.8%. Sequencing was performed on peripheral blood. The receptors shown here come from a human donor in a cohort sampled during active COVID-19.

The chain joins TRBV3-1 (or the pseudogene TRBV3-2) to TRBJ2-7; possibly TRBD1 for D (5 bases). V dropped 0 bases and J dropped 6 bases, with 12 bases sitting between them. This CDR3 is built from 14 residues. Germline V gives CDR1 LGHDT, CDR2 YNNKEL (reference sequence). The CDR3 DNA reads TGTGCCAGCAGCCAAGATCATGTTGGGGCCGAGCAGTACTTC. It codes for CASSQDHVGAEQYF.

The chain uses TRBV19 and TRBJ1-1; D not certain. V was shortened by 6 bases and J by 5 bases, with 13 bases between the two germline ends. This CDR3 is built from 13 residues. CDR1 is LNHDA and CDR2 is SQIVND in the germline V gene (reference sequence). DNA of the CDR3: TGTGCCAGTAGACAACAGAGTAAGACTGAAGCTTTCTTT. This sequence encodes CASRQQSKTEAFF.

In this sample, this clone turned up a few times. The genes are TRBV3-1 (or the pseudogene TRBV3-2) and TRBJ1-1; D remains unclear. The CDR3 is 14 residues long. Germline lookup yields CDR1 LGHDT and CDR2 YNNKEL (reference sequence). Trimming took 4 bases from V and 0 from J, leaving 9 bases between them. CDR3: CASSLLRLNTEAFF. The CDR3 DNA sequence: TGTGCCAGCAGCCTCCTCAGGTTGAACACTGAAGCTTTCTTT.

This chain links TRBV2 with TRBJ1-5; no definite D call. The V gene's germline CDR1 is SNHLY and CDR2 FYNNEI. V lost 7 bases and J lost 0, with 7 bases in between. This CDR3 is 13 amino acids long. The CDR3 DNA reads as TGTGCCAGCACGCGGGATAGCAATCAGCCCCAGCATTTT. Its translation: CASTRDSNQPQHF.

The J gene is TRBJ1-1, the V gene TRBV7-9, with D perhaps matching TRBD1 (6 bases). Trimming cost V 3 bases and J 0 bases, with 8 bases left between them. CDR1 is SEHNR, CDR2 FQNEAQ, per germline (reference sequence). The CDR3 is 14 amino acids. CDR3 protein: CASSFNRVNTEAFF. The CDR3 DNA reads TGTGCCAGCAGCTTTAACAGGGTGAACACTGAAGCTTTCTTT.

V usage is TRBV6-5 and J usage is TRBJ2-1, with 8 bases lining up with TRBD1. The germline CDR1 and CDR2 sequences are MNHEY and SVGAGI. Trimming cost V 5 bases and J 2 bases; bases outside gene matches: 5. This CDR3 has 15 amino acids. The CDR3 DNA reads TGTGCCAGCAGTATCGGACAGGGACCCTACAATGAGCAGTTCTTC. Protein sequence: CASSIGQGPYNEQFF.

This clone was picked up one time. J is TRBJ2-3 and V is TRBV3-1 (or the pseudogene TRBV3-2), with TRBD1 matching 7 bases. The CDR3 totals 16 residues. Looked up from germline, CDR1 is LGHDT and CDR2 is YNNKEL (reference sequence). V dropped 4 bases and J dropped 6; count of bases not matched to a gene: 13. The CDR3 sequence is CASSRDGTAESDTQYF. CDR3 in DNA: TGTGCCAGCAGCCGAGACGGGACAGCAGAGAGTGATACGCAGTATTTT.

In DNA form, the CDR3 reads TGTGCCAGCAGTTTACCCGGGAGTACTAGCGGGAGGGGCGCTAGTAGGGACAATGAGCAGTTCTTC. Translation gives CASSLPGSTSGRGASRDNEQFF. V usage is TRBV28 and J usage is TRBJ2-1, with TRBD2 matching 13 bases. The trim removed 2 bases at V and 5 bases at J, leaving 21 bases unmatched. The CDR3 runs to 22 residues. Germline lookup yields CDR1 MDHEN and CDR2 SYDVKM.

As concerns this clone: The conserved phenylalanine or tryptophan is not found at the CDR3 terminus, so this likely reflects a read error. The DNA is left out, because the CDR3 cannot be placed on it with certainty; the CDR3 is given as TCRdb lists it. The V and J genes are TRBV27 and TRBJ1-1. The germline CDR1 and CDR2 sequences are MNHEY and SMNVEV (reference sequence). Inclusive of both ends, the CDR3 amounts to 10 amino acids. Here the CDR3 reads CASSLIVPQK.

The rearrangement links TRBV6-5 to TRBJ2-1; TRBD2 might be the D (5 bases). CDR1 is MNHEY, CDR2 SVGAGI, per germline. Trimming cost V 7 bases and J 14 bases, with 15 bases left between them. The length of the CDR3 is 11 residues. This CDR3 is CASMEESEKFF. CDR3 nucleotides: TGTGCCAGCATGGAGGAGTCGGAAAAGTTCTTC.

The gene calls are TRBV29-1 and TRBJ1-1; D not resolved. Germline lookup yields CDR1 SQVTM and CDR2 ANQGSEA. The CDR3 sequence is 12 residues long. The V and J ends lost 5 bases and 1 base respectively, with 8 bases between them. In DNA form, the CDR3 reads TGCAGCGTTAGTAGGAGGAACACTGAAGCTTTCTTT. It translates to CSVSRRNTEAFF. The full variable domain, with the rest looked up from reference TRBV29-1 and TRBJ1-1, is SAVISQKPSRDICQRGTSLTIQCQVDSQVTMMFWYRQQPGQSLTLIATANQGSEATYESGFVIDKFPISRPNLTFSTLTVSNMSPEDSSIYLCSVSRRNTEAFFGQGTRLTVV.

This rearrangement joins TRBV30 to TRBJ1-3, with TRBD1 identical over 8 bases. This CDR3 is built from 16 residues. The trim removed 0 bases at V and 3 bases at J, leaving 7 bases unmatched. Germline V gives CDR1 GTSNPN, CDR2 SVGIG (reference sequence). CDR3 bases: TGTGCCTGGAGTGTAGACGGGACAGGTGTTGGAAACACCATATATTTT. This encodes CAWSVDGTGVGNTIYF.

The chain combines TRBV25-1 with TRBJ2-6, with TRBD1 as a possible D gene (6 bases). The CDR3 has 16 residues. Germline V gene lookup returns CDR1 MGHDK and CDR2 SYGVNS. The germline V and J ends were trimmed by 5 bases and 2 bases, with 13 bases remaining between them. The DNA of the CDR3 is TGTGCCAGCAGTCCCAGGGGTAACGCTGGGGCCAACGTCCTGACTTTC. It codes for CASSPRGNAGANVLTF.

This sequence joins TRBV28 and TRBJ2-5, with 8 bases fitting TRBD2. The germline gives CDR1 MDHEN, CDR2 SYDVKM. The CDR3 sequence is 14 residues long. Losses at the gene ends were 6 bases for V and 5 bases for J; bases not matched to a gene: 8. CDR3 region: CASSRSGGGETQYF. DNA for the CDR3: TGTGCCAGCAGCCGCAGCGGGGGTGGGGAGACCCAGTACTTC.

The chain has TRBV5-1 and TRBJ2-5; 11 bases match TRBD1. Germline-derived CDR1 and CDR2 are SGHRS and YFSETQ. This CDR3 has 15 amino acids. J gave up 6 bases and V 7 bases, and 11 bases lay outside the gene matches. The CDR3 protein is CASSIRTGGAQTQYF. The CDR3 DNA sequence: TGCGCCAGCTCCATAAGGACAGGGGGCGCGCAGACCCAGTACTTC.

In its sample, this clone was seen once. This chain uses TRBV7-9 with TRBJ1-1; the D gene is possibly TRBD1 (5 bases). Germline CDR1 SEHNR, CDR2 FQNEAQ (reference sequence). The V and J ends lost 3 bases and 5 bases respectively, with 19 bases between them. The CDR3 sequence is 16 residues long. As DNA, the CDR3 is TGTGCCAGCAGCTTGGACCCAGGGCAAGGTGTAACTGAAGCTTTCTTT. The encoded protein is CASSLDPGQGVTEAFF.

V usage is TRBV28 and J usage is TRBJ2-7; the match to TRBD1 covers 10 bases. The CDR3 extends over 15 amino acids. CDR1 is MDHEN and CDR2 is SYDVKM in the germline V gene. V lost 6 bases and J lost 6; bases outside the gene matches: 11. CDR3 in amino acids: CASRRRDRGSSEQYF. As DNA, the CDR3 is TGTGCCAGCAGACGAAGGGACAGGGGTTCTAGCGAGCAGTACTTC.

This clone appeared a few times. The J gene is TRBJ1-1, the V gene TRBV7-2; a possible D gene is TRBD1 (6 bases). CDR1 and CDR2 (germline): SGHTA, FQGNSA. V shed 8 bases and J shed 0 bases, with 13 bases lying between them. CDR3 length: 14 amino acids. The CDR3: CASAGQLMNTEAFF. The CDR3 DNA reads TGTGCCAGCGCTGGACAGCTCATGAACACTGAAGCTTTCTTT.

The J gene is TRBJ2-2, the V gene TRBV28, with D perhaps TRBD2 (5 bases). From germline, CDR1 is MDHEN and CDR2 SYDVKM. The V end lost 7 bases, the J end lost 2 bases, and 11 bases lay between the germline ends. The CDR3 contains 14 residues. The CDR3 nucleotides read TGTGCCAGCACCCTACCGGGAAACACCGGGGAGCTGTTTTTT. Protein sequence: CASTLPGNTGELFF.

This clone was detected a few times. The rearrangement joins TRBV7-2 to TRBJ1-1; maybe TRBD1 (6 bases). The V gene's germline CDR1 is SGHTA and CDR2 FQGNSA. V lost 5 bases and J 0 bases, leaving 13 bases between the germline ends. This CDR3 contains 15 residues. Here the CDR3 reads CASSTRGTLNTEAFF. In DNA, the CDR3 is TGTGCCAGCAGCACGAGGGGGACCCTGAACACTGAAGCTTTCTTT.

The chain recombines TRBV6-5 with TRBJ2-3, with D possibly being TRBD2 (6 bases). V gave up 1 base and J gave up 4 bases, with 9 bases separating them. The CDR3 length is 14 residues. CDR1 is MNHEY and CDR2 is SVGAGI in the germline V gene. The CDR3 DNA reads TGTGCCAGCAGTTACTGGGACTCTCCAGATACGCAGTATTTT. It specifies CASSYWDSPDTQYF.

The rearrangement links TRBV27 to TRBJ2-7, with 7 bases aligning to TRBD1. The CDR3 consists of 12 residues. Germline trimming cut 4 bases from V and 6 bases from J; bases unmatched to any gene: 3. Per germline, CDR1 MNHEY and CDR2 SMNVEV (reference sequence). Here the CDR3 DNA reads TGTGCCAGCAGTTCGAACAGGGGCGAGCAGTACTTC. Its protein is CASSSNRGEQYF.

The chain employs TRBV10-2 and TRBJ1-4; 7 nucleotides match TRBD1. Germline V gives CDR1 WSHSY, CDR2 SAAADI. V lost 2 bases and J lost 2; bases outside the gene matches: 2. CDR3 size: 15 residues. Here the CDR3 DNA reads TGCGCCAGCAGTGAGCAGGGGGAGACTAATGAAAAACTGTTTTTT. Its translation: CASSEQGETNEKLFF.

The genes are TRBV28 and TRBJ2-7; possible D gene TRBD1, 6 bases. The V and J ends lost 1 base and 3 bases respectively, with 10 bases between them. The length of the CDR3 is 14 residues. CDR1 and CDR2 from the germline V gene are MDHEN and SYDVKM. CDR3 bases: TGTGCCAGCAGTTTATTACAGGGAGACTACGAGCAGTACTTC. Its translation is CASSLLQGDYEQYF.

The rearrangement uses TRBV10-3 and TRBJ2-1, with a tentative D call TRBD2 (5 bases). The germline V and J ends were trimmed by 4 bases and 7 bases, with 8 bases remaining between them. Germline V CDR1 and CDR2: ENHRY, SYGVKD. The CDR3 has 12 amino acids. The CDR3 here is CAISVTRNEQFF. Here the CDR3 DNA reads TGTGCCATCAGTGTCACTAGAAATGAGCAGTTCTTC.

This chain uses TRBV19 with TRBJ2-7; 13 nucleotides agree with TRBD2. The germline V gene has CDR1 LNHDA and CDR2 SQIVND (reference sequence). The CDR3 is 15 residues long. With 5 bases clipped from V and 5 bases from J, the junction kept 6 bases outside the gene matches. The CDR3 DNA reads TGTGCCAGTAGTCCTAGGACTAGCGGGAGCAACGAGCAGTACTTC. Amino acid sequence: CASSPRTSGSNEQYF.